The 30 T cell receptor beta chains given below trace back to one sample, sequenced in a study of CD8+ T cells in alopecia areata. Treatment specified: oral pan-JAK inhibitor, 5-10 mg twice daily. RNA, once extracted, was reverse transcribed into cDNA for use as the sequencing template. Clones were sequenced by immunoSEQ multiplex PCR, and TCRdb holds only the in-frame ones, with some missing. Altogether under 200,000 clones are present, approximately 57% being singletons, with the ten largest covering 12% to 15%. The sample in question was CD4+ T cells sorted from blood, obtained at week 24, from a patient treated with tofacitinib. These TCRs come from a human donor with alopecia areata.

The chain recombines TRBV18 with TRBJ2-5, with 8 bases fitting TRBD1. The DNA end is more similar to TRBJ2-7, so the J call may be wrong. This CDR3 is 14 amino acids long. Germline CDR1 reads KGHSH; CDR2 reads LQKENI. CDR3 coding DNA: TGTGCCAGCTCACCTCAGGACAGGGTGGGCGAGCAGTACTTC. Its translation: CASSPQDRVGEQYF.

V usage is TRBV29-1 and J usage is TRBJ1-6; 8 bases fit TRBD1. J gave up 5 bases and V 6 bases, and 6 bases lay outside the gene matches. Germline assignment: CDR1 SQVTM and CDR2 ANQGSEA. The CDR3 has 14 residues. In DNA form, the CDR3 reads TGCAGCGTCCAGGGGGCTGGCGATAATTCACCCCTCCACTTT. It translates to CSVQGAGDNSPLHF.

CDR3 DNA: TGCAGCGTTGAGGAAGGGCTAGTTGGGGAGACCCAGTACTTC. Residues: CSVEEGLVGETQYF. The genes are TRBV29-1 and TRBJ2-5; D gene ambiguous. The CDR3 length is 14 residues. CDR1 is SQVTM and CDR2 is ANQGSEA in the germline V gene. V shed 3 bases and J shed 5 bases, with 16 bases lying between them.

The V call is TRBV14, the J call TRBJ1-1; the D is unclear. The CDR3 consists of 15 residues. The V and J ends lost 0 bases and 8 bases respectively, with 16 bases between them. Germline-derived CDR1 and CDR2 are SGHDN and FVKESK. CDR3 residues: CASSQDRLPGSEAFF. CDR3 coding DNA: TGTGCCAGCAGCCAAGACCGGCTCCCGGGGTCGGAAGCTTTCTTT.

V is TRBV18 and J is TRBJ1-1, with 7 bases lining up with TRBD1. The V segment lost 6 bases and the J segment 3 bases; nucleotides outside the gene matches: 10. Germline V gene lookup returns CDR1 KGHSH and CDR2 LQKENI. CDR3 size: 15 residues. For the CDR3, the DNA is TGTGCCAGCTCGACGACAGGGTCGAAGGACACTGAAGCTTTCTTT. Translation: CASSTTGSKDTEAFF.

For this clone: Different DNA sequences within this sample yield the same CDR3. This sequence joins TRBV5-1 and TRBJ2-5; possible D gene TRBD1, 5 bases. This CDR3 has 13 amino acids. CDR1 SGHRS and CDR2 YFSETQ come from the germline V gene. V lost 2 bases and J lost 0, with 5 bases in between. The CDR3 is CASSLQDQETQYF. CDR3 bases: TGCGCCAGCAGCTTACAGGACCAAGAGACCCAGTACTTC. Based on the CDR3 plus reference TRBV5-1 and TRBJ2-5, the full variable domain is KAGVTQTPRYLIKTRGQQVTLSCSPISGHRSVSWYQQTPGQGLQFLFEYFSETQRNKGNFPGRFSGRQFSNSRSEMNVSTLELGDSALYLCASSLQDQETQYFGPGTRLLVL.

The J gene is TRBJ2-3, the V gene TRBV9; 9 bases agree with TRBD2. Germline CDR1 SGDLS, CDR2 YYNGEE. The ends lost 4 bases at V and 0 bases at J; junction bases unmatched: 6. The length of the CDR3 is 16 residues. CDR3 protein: CASSHSGGLSTDTQYF. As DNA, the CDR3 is TGTGCCAGCAGCCATAGCGGGGGCCTCAGCACAGATACGCAGTATTTT.

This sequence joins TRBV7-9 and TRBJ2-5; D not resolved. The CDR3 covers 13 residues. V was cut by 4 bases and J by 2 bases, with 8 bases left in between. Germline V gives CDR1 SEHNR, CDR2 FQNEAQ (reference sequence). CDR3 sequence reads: CASSSELQETQYF. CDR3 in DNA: TGTGCCAGCAGCTCAGAGCTACAAGAGACCCAGTACTTC.

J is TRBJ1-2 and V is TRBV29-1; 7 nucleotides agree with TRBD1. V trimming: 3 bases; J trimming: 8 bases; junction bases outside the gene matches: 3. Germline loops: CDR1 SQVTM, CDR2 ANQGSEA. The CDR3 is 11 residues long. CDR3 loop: CSVERDRGYTF. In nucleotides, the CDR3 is TGCAGCGTTGAGAGGGACAGAGGCTACACCTTC. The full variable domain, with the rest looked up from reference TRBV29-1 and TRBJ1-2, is SAVISQKPSRDICQRGTSLTIQCQVDSQVTMMFWYRQQPGQSLTLIATANQGSEATYESGFVIDKFPISRPNLTFSTLTVSNMSPEDSSIYLCSVERDRGYTFGSGTRLTVV.

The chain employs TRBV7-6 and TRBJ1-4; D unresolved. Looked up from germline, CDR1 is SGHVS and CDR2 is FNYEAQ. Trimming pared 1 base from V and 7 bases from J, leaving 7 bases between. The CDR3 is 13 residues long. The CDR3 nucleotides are TGTGCCAGCAGCTTAGAGCCCGGTGAAAAACTGTTTTTT. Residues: CASSLEPGEKLFF.

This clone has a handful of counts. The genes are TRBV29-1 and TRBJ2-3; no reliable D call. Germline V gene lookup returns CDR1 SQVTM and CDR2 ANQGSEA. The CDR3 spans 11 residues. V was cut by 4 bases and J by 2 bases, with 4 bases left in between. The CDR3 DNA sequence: TGCAGCGTTGGGCCCACAGATACGCAGTATTTT. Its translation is CSVGPTDTQYF.

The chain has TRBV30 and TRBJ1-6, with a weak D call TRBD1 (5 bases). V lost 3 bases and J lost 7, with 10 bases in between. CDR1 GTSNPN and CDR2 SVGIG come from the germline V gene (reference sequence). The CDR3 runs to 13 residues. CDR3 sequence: CAWRLAGNSPLHF. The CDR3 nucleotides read TGTGCCTGGAGGCTGGCAGGGAATTCACCCCTCCACTTT.

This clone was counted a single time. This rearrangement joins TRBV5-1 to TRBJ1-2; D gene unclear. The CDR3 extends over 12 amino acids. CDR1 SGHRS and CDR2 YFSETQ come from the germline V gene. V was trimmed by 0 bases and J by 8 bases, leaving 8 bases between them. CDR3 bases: TGCGCCAGCAGCTTGGCGGGATGGGGCTACACCTTC. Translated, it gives CASSLAGWGYTF.

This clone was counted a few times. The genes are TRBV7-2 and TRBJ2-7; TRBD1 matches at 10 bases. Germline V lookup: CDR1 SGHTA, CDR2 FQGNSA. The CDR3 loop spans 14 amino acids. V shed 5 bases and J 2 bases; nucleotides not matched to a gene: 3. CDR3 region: CASSRGTGAYEQYF. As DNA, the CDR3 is TGTGCCAGCAGCCGGGGGACAGGGGCCTACGAGCAGTACTTC.

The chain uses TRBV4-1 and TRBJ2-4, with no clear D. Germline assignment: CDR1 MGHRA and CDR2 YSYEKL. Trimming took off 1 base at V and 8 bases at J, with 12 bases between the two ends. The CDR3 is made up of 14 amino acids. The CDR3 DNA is TGCGCCAGCAGCCAAGTCGGACGTAAGGACATTCAGTACTTC. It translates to CASSQVGRKDIQYF.

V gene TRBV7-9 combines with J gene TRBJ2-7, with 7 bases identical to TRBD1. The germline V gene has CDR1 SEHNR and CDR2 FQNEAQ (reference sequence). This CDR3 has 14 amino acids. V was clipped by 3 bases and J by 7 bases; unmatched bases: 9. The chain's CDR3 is CASSFGSTGEEQYF. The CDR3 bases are TGTGCCAGCAGCTTCGGATCAACAGGGGAAGAGCAGTACTTC.

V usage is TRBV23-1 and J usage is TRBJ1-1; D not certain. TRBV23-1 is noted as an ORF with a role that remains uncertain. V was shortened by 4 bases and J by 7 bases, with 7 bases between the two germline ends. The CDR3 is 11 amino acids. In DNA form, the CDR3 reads TGCGCCAGCAGTCCGGTCGATGAAGCTTTCTTT. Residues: CASSPVDEAFF.

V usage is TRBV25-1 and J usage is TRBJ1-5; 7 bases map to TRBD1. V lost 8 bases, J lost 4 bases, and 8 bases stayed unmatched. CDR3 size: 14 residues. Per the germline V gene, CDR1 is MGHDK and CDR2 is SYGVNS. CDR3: CASQATGMNQPQHF. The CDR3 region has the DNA TGTGCCAGCCAGGCGACAGGGATGAATCAGCCCCAGCATTTT. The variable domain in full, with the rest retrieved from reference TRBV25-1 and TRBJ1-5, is EADIYQTPRYLVIGTGKKITLECSQTMGHDKMYWYQQDPGMELHLIHYSYGVNSTEKGDLSSESTVSRIRTEHFPLTLESARPSHTSQYLCASQATGMNQPQHFGDGTRLSIL.

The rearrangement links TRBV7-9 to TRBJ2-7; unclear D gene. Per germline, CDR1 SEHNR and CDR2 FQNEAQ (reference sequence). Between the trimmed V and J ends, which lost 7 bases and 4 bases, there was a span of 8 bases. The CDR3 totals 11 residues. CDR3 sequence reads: CASTDGYEQYF. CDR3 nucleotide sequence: TGTGCCAGCACCGACGGATACGAGCAGTACTTC. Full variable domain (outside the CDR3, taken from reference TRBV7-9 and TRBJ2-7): DTGVSQNPRHKITKRGQNVTFRCDPISEHNRLYWYRQTLGQGPEFLTYFQNEAQLEKSRLLSDRFSAERPKGSFSTLEIQRTEQGDSAMYLCASTDGYEQYFGPGTRLTVT.

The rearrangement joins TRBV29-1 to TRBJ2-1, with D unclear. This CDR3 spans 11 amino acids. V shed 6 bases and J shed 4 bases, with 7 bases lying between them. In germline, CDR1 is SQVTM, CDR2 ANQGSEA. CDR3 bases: TGCAGCGTAGACCTTTACAATGAGCAGTTCTTC. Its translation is CSVDLYNEQFF.

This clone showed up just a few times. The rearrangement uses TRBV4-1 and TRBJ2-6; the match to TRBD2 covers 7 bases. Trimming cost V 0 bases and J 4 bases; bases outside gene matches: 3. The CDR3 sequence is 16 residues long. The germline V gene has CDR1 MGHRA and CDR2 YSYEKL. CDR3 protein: CASSQDTSAGANVLTF. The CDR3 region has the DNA TGCGCCAGCAGCCAAGATACTAGCGCCGGGGCCAACGTCCTGACTTTC.

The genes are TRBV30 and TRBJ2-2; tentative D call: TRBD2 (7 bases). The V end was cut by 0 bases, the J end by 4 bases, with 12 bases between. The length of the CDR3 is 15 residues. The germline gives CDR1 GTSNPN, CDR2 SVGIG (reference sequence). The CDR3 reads CAWSVRGAGTGELFF. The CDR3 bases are TGTGCCTGGAGTGTCCGGGGGGCCGGCACCGGGGAGCTGTTTTTT.

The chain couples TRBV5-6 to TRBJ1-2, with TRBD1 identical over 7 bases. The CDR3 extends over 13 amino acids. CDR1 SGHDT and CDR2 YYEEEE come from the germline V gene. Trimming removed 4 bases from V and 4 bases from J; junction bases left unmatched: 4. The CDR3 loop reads CASSIGTAYGYTF. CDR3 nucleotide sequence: TGTGCCAGCAGCATCGGGACAGCCTATGGCTACACCTTC.

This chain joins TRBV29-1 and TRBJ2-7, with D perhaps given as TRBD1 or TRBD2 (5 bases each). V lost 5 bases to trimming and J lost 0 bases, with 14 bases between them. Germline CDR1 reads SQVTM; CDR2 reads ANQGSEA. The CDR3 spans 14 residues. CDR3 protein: CSVQGDGGSYEQYF. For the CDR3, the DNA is TGCAGCGTTCAAGGGGACGGAGGCTCCTACGAGCAGTACTTC.

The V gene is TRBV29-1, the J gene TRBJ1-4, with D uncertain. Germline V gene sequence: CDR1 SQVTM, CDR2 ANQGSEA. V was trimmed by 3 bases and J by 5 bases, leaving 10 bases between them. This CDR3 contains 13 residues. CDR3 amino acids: CSVDPGMNEKLFF. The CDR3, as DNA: TGCAGCGTTGACCCGGGGATGAATGAAAAACTGTTTTTT. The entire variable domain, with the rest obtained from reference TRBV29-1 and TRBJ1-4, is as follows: SAVISQKPSRDICQRGTSLTIQCQVDSQVTMMFWYRQQPGQSLTLIATANQGSEATYESGFVIDKFPISRPNLTFSTLTVSNMSPEDSSIYLCSVDPGMNEKLFFGSGTQLSVL.

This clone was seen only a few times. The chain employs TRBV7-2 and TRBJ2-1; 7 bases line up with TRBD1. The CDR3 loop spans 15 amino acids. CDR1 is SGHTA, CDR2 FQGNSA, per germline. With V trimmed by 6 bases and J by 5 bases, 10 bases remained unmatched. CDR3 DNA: TGTGCCAGCAGTATACAGGGGCAGAACAACAATGAGCAGTTCTTC. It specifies CASSIQGQNNNEQFF.

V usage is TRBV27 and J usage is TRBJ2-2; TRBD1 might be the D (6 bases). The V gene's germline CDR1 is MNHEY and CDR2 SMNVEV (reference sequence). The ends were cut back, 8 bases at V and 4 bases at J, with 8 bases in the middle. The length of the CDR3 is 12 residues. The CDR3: CASGTTTGELFF. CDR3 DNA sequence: TGTGCCAGCGGGACAACCACCGGGGAGCTGTTTTTT.

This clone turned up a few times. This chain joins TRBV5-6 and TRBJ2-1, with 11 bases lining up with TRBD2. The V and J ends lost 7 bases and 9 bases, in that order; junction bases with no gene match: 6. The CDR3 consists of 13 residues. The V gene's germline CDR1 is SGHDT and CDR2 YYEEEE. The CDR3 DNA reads TGTGCCAGCTGGCTAGCGGGGGGCCTTGAGCAGTTCTTC. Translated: CASWLAGGLEQFF. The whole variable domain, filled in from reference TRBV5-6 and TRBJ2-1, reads DAGVTQSPTHLIKTRGQQVTLRCSPKSGHDTVSWYQQALGQGPQFIFQYYEEEERQRGNFPDRFSGHQFPNYSSELNVNALLLGDSALYLCASWLAGGLEQFFGPGTRLTVL.

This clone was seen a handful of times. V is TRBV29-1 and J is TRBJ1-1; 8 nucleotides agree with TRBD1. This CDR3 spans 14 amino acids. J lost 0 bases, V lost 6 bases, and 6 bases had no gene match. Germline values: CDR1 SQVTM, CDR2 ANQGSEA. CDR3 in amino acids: CSVGTGHMNTEAFF. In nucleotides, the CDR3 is TGCAGCGTCGGGACAGGCCACATGAACACTGAAGCTTTCTTT.

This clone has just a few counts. As DNA, the CDR3 is TGTGCCAGCAGCCTATTGACAGGGCTCAACGAGCAGTACTTC. Its translation is CASSLLTGLNEQYF. The chain joins TRBV6-1 to TRBJ2-7; 7 bases line up with TRBD1. This CDR3 comprises 14 residues. The J segment lost 5 bases and the V segment lost 6 bases, leaving 10 bases of the junction unmatched. CDR1 is MNHNS and CDR2 is SASEGT in the germline V gene.